The 32 T cell receptor beta chains below were found in one sample sequenced in a study of post-analysis software for immune sequencing data. Study-level findings and limits: Patients had higher frequencies than controls of about five TRBV segments, including TRBV5-6, TRBV5-1 and TRBV20-1.

The authors incorporated unique molecular identifiers into the TCR beta cDNA libraries. TCRdb passed the PCR reads through MiXCR, listing each CDR3 protein once. The sample contains hundreds of thousands of distinct CDR3 sequences, approximately 45% of which appear only once. Antigen specificity for these receptors is unknown. The sequenced sample consisted of blood. The receptors come from a girl under 18 with multiple sclerosis.

The rearrangement joins TRBV20-1 to TRBJ1-2, with 12 bases lining up with TRBD1. Germline values: CDR1 DFQATT, CDR2 SNEGSKA (reference sequence). Trimming took 0 bases from V and 3 from J; bases not matched to a gene: 8. The CDR3 covers 17 residues. CDR3 residues: CSARDRDRGRADYGYTF. CDR3 coding DNA: TGCAGTGCTAGAGACCGGGACAGGGGGCGGGCTGACTATGGCTACACCTTC.

The chain links TRBV6-4 to TRBJ2-1; no firm D call. V lost 4 bases to trimming and J lost 10 bases, with 14 bases between them. Germline V gene lookup returns CDR1 MRHNA and CDR2 SNTAGT. The CDR3 has 13 residues. The CDR3 loop reads CASSVTDAREQFF. DNA of the CDR3: TGTGCCAGCAGTGTGACTGACGCGAGGGAGCAGTTCTTC.

This chain connects TRBV5-1 to TRBJ2-3; D is ambiguous. The CDR3 contains 11 residues. Trimming cost V 1 base and J 6 bases, with 3 bases left between them. Germline values: CDR1 SGHRS, CDR2 YFSETQ. In nucleotides, the CDR3 is TGCGCCAGCAGCTTGCAGGATACGCAGTATTTT. It codes for CASSLQDTQYF. Based on the CDR3 plus reference TRBV5-1 and TRBJ2-3, the full variable domain is KAGVTQTPRYLIKTRGQQVTLSCSPISGHRSVSWYQQTPGQGLQFLFEYFSETQRNKGNFPGRFSGRQFSNSRSEMNVSTLELGDSALYLCASSLQDTQYFGPGTRLTVL.

This clonotype was found a few times. The chain recombines TRBV7-3 with TRBJ2-1; D is possibly TRBD1 (6 bases). Germline values: CDR1 SGHTA, CDR2 FQGTGA. The CDR3 is 17 residues long. Trimming pared 2 bases from V and 3 bases from J, leaving 17 bases between. This chain's CDR3 is CASSLGPGPRGYNEQFF. The CDR3 DNA sequence: TGTGCCAGCAGCTTAGGGCCAGGCCCCAGGGGCTACAATGAGCAGTTCTTC.

The chain carries TRBV5-1 and TRBJ2-1, with TRBD1 matching over 8 bases. CDR3 length equals 14 residues. Losses at the gene ends were 5 bases for V and 10 bases for J; bases not matched to a gene: 11. Per the germline V gene, CDR1 is SGHRS and CDR2 is YFSETQ. The CDR3, as DNA: TGCGCCAGCAGGCCCGGGACAGGTTCATCCGAGCAGTTCTTC. This codes for CASRPGTGSSEQFF. Full variable domain (missing parts from reference TRBV5-1 and TRBJ2-1): KAGVTQTPRYLIKTRGQQVTLSCSPISGHRSVSWYQQTPGQGLQFLFEYFSETQRNKGNFPGRFSGRQFSNSRSEMNVSTLELGDSALYLCASRPGTGSSEQFFGPGTRLTVL.

This clonotype was observed a few times. The V call is TRBV20-1, the J call TRBJ1-5; TRBD1 is a possible D gene (6 bases). Between the trimmed V and J ends, which lost 6 bases and 3 bases, there was a span of 15 bases. The CDR3 has 14 amino acids. CDR1 DFQATT and CDR2 SNEGSKA come from the germline V gene (reference sequence). The CDR3 coding sequence is TGCAGTGCCAAGAAGGGACAACTCAATCAGCCCCAGCATTTT. Its protein is CSAKKGQLNQPQHF.

The chain uses TRBV7-9 and TRBJ1-2; 12 positions agree with TRBD1. CDR1 and CDR2 (germline): SEHNR, FQNEAQ (reference sequence). The CDR3 contains 19 residues. J lost 4 bases, V lost 2 bases, and 14 bases had no gene match. As DNA, the CDR3 is TGTGCCAGCAGCTTACGCCCGGGACAGGGGGCCTTAACCTTCTATGGCTACACCTTC. The encoded protein is CASSLRPGQGALTFYGYTF. The variable domain in full, completed from reference TRBV7-9 and TRBJ1-2, reads DTGVSQNPRHKITKRGQNVTFRCDPISEHNRLYWYRQTLGQGPEFLTYFQNEAQLEKSRLLSDRFSAERPKGSFSTLEIQRTEQGDSAMYLCASSLRPGQGALTFYGYTFGSGTRLTVV.

The V gene is TRBV30, the J gene TRBJ1-5, with 8 bases aligning to TRBD1. Trimming at V came to 1 base and at J to 7 bases, leaving 6 bases not matched to a gene. The CDR3 covers 14 residues. The V gene's germline CDR1 is GTSNPN and CDR2 SVGIG (reference sequence). CDR3 DNA: TGTGCCTGGAGTGCGAAGGACAGGGTCCAGCCCCAGCATTTT. Translating it yields CAWSAKDRVQPQHF.

V is TRBV4-2 and J is TRBJ2-3; no clear D gene. V was trimmed by 0 bases and J by 3 bases, leaving 4 bases between them. CDR3 length: 13 amino acids. The germline gives CDR1 LGHNA, CDR2 YNFKEQ. The CDR3 DNA reads TGTGCCAGCAGCCAAGAACTGACAGATACGCAGTATTTT. Translated, it gives CASSQELTDTQYF.

This clonotype was counted between two and nine times. The chain combines TRBV6-1 with TRBJ2-5, with 16 positions matching TRBD2. J was trimmed by 2 bases and V by 3 bases; bases with no gene match: 0. Germline V gives CDR1 MNHNS, CDR2 SASEGT. This CDR3 comprises 16 residues. The CDR3 loop reads CASSEGLAGGQETQYF. The DNA of the CDR3 is TGTGCCAGCAGTGAGGGACTAGCGGGAGGGCAAGAGACCCAGTACTTC.

This clonotype showed up just a few times. This rearrangement joins TRBV27 to TRBJ1-2; TRBD1 might be the D (5 bases). V was trimmed by 4 bases and J by 1 base, leaving 16 bases between them. Germline V gives CDR1 MNHEY, CDR2 SMNVEV (reference sequence). The CDR3 runs to 16 residues. CDR3 in amino acids: CASSSKGRQINYGYTF. In nucleotides, the CDR3 is TGTGCCAGCAGTTCTAAGGGACGGCAGATTAACTATGGCTACACCTTC.

This rearrangement joins TRBV29-1 to TRBJ2-7; D is uncertain. Trimming took off 4 bases at V and 4 bases at J, with 8 bases between the two ends. This CDR3 comprises 11 residues. The germline V gene encodes CDR1 SQVTM and CDR2 ANQGSEA. The CDR3 loop reads CSVGERYEQYF. Written as DNA, the CDR3 is TGCAGCGTTGGAGAAAGGTACGAGCAGTACTTC.

The chain recombines TRBV7-2 with TRBJ2-5, with D perhaps given as TRBD1 or TRBD2 (5 bases each). The CDR3 has 14 amino acids. V lost 5 bases, J lost 2 bases, and 12 bases lay in between. Germline loops: CDR1 SGHTA, CDR2 FQGNSA. DNA of the CDR3: TGTGCCAGCAGCCCCCGGGGCCTACAAGAGACCCAGTACTTC. Its translation is CASSPRGLQETQYF.

V and J are TRBV20-1 and TRBJ2-1, with 11 bases fitting TRBD1. Trimming cost V 4 bases and J 7 bases; bases outside gene matches: 12. The germline V gene has CDR1 DFQATT and CDR2 SNEGSKA (reference sequence). This CDR3 contains 16 residues. CDR3: CSANQEDRGLGNEQFF. The DNA for the CDR3 is TGCAGTGCTAATCAAGAGGACAGGGGGCTAGGGAATGAGCAGTTCTTC.

This clonotype appeared once. Just one base apart from a much larger clone, this may be a read error. This CDR3 reads CASSNWWGPSDGHTF. The CDR3 coding sequence is TGTGCCAGCAGCAATTGGTGGGGGCCCTCGGATGGCCACACCTTC. The V gene is TRBV5-6, the J gene TRBJ1-2, with D perhaps TRBD1 (6 bases). The germline V gene has CDR1 SGHDT and CDR2 YYEEEE. The CDR3 covers 15 residues.

This clonotype was recorded at least ten times. The chain uses TRBV20-1 and TRBJ2-5; D remains ambiguous. Germline assignment: CDR1 DFQATT and CDR2 SNEGSKA (reference sequence). CDR3 length equals 11 residues. For the CDR3, the DNA is TGCAGCGCCCGACTTGGGGAGACCCAGTACTTC. This encodes CSARLGETQYF.

This clonotype was observed a few times. A much larger clone lies one base from this, so it may be a read error. V is TRBV6-1 and J is TRBJ2-7; D not certain. Germline V gene sequence: CDR1 MNHNS, CDR2 SASEGT. The V end lost 5 bases, the J end lost 7 bases, and 15 bases lay between the germline ends. CDR3 size: 13 residues. CDR3 in amino acids: CASSRIVENEQYF. DNA for the CDR3: TGTGCCAGCAGTCGTATCGTGGAGAATGAGCAGTACTTC.

The chain couples TRBV6-2 or TRBV6-3 to TRBJ2-5; D not certain. Per germline, CDR1 MNHEY and CDR2 SVGEGT. Trimming removed 4 bases from V and 2 bases from J, with 14 bases in between. The CDR3 is 15 residues long. This CDR3 is CASSLIPSLQETQYF. Here the CDR3 DNA reads TGTGCCAGCAGTTTGATCCCGAGTTTACAAGAGACCCAGTACTTC.

The chain combines TRBV20-1 with TRBJ2-4; D is possibly TRBD2 (6 bases). The end of the DNA is better explained by TRBJ2-7, so the J call may be wrong. The CDR3 length is 15 residues. The V gene's germline CDR1 is DFQATT and CDR2 SNEGSKA (reference sequence). The CDR3 sequence is CSARDSGFPAGEQYF. The CDR3 DNA follows: TGCAGTGCTAGAGATTCCGGCTTCCCAGCGGGCGAGCAGTACTTC.

The gene calls are TRBV29-1 and TRBJ2-1; TRBD2 matches 7 bases. Trimming took 2 bases from V and 7 from J; bases not matched to a gene: 5. CDR3 length: 13 amino acids. Per the germline V gene, CDR1 is SQVTM and CDR2 is ANQGSEA. The CDR3 DNA is TGCAGCGTTGAACAGGGAGGGTTTAATGAGCAGTTCTTC. Residues: CSVEQGGFNEQFF.

This sequence joins TRBV25-1 and TRBJ2-1; D unclear. CDR3 size: 11 residues. Germline loops: CDR1 MGHDK, CDR2 SYGVNS. V was clipped by 7 bases and J by 3 bases, with 4 bases between them. In nucleotides, the CDR3 is TGTGCCAGCACCTACTACAATGAGCAGTTCTTC. Protein product: CASTYYNEQFF.

This clonotype has more than one count but fewer than ten. This chain links TRBV20-1 with TRBJ2-5; TRBD2 aligns across 10 bases. The ends lost 6 bases at V and 1 base at J; junction bases unmatched: 14. The CDR3 covers 17 residues. Germline CDR1 DFQATT, CDR2 SNEGSKA (reference sequence). CDR3 nucleotide sequence: TGCAGTGCCCCCACTAGCGGGAAGCCCGGGACCCAAGAGACCCAGTACTTC. This codes for CSAPTSGKPGTQETQYF.

This clonotype has more than one count but fewer than ten. The chain couples TRBV12-3 or TRBV12-4 to TRBJ2-4; 7 nucleotides agree with TRBD1. The closer fit of TRBJ2-7 to the DNA end suggests the J call may be wrong. This CDR3 has 13 residues. The CDR3 DNA follows: TGTGCCAGCAGTGGGGACAGAGTGGACGAGCAGTACTTC. Translation gives CASSGDRVDEQYF.

In this sample, this clonotype turned up once. The gene calls are TRBV12-3 or TRBV12-4 and TRBJ1-1; D is uncertain. CDR3 length: 14 amino acids. V lost 5 bases, J lost 1 base, and 11 bases lay in between. CDR3 in DNA: TGTGCCAGCAGTCCTTTCCGGGAGAACACTGAAGCTTTCTTT. Translation gives CASSPFRENTEAFF.

The chain joins TRBV11-3 to TRBJ2-2; TRBD2 is a possible D gene (6 bases). CDR1 and CDR2 (germline): SGHNT, YENEEA. The CDR3 loop spans 14 amino acids. The V and J ends lost 2 bases and 8 bases respectively, with 12 bases between them. The CDR3 loop is CASSLLRGQGELFF. The DNA of the CDR3 is TGTGCCAGCAGCTTATTGCGGGGTCAAGGGGAGCTGTTTTTT.

This clonotype was counted ten times or more. This chain links TRBV27 with TRBJ2-7; 9 bases map to TRBD2. This CDR3 spans 16 amino acids. Germline assignment: CDR1 MNHEY and CDR2 SMNVEV (reference sequence). V was clipped by 7 bases and J by 2 bases; unmatched bases: 12. The chain's CDR3 is CASKYGGGRAPYEQYF. CDR3 bases: TGTGCCAGCAAGTATGGGGGCGGGAGGGCCCCCTACGAGCAGTACTTC.

This chain links TRBV29-1 with TRBJ1-2; D is possibly TRBD1 (5 bases). The CDR3 extends over 13 amino acids. V was trimmed by 0 bases and J by 3 bases, leaving 8 bases between them. The germline V gene encodes CDR1 SQVTM and CDR2 ANQGSEA. This CDR3 is CSVEERRDYGYTF. In DNA, the CDR3 is TGCAGCGTTGAAGAGCGCAGGGACTATGGCTACACCTTC. Complete variable domain (other parts from reference TRBV29-1 and TRBJ1-2): SAVISQKPSRDICQRGTSLTIQCQVDSQVTMMFWYRQQPGQSLTLIATANQGSEATYESGFVIDKFPISRPNLTFSTLTVSNMSPEDSSIYLCSVEERRDYGYTFGSGTRLTVV.

The rearrangement joins TRBV6-1 to TRBJ2-7, with D unresolved. The J call is uncertain, as TRBJ2-5 better fits the DNA end. Germline V gene data show CDR1 as MNHNS and CDR2 as SASEGT. This CDR3 contains 11 residues. The CDR3 DNA is TGTGCCAGCAAGGGCGGCGAGACCCAGTACTTC. It translates to CASKGGETQYF.

The gene calls are TRBV20-1 and TRBJ2-7, with D perhaps matching TRBD1 (6 bases). From germline, CDR1 is DFQATT and CDR2 SNEGSKA (reference sequence). Trimming left V 0 bases short and J 4 bases short, with 13 bases between. The CDR3 runs to 14 residues. In nucleotides, the CDR3 is TGCAGTGCTAGAGATGGGGACACACTATACGAGCAGTACTTC. Residues: CSARDGDTLYEQYF.

Only a few counts were recorded for this clonotype. The chain joins TRBV20-1 to TRBJ2-1; D unresolved. CDR1 is DFQATT and CDR2 is SNEGSKA in the germline V gene (reference sequence). This CDR3 is built from 11 residues. Deletions cut 0 bases from V and 11 bases from J, with 8 bases between. The CDR3 reads CSARDQDQQFF. CDR3 DNA sequence: TGCAGTGCTAGAGATCAGGACCAGCAGTTCTTC.

This clonotype was seen more than once but under ten times. This chain uses TRBV7-2 with TRBJ2-7; no firm D call. Germline V lookup: CDR1 SGHTA, CDR2 FQGNSA. The ends were cut back, 1 base at V and 2 bases at J, with 6 bases in the middle. The CDR3 contains 13 residues. DNA for the CDR3: TGTGCCAGCAGCTTAGTACAAGCCTACGAGCAGTACTTC. Its protein product is CASSLVQAYEQYF.

This rearrangement joins TRBV5-1 to TRBJ2-1; 10 bases fit TRBD2. From germline, CDR1 is SGHRS and CDR2 YFSETQ. The J segment lost 4 bases and the V segment lost 3 bases, leaving 10 bases of the junction unmatched. The CDR3 totals 17 residues. The CDR3 loop is CASSSPGLAIQYNEQFF. CDR3 nucleotides: TGCGCCAGCAGCTCGCCGGGACTAGCGATTCAATACAATGAGCAGTTCTTC.